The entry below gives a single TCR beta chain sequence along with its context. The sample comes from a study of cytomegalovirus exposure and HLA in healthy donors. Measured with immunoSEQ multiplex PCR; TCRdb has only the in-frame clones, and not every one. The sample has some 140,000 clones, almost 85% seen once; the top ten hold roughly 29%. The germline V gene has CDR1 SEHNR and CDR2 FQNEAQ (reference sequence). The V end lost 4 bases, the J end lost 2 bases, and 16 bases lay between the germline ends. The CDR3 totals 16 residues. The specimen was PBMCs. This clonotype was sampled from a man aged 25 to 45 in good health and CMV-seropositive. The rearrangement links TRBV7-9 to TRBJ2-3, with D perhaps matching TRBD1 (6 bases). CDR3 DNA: TGTGCCAGCAGCTCCAACCGGGACACCTTCACAGATACGCAGTATTTT. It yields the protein CASSSNRDTFTDTQYF. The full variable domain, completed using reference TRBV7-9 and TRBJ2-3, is DTGVSQNPRHKITKRGQNVTFRCDPISEHNRLYWYRQTLGQGPEFLTYFQNEAQLEKSRLLSDRFSAERPKGSFSTLEIQRTEQGDSAMYLCASSSNRDTFTDTQYFGPGTRLTVL.